This TCR beta chain is drawn from a study of cytomegalovirus exposure and HLA in healthy donors (dated by TCRdb to about 2017). For context, the study as a whole: According to a later analysis, one platform produced both the 100 to 150 validation repertoires and the roughly 660 repertoires of the first cohort. To predict cytomegalovirus infection status, the study combined high-throughput TCR immunosequencing, statistical association of individual TCRs with disease status, and machine learning. Besides the first cohort of 550 to 750 subjects, a separate validation cohort made up of over 95 different subjects was used. The study aimed to test whether cataloging public T cell receptors could reveal signatures of past pathogen exposure.

Library generation was performed with the immunoSEQ multiplex PCR assay. The study's own analysis went as follows. To diagnose cytomegalovirus status from the catalog of TCR beta chain sequences, a statistical classification framework was built. This immuneACCESS table, as held by TCRdb, lists in-frame sequences with V and J called but not all clones. Of the missing ones, under half trace to an unresolved V gene in checked studies; the others have no known cause. V, J and clone size reflect that table, while D and trimming were determined from the DNA. The sample table lists about 160,000 clones, roughly nine tenths of them with a count of one. The top ten constitute roughly 6% of the sample. Separate from the approximately 670-subject first cohort, the validation cohort of 95 to 150 subjects was the group to which the donors belonged. Broader findings and caveats from the paper: Cytomegalovirus status was reported to be diagnosed by the classifier with high specificity and sensitivity in both the original and validation cohorts. All 120 or so repertoires were used to score co-occurrence in the validation cohort in a later analysis, because that analysis had no HLA typing for the cohort. The authors suggested that the approach could potentially be generalized to other disease states and immunological phenotypes. Most TCR sequences were observed very rarely across donors, whereas some public TCRs were present in many individuals. The study gave a list of more than 150 TCR beta chains associated with cytomegalovirus. Of the cluster scores, approximately 94% were above 0 in a later analysis, which found that TCRs clustered in the first cohort also tended to co-occur in the 120 or so validation repertoires. A few of the identified cytomegalovirus-associated TCR beta chains were confirmed in vitro to be specific for cytomegalovirus antigens.

V lost 2 bases and J lost 4 bases; the stretch between them is 9 bases long. From a lookup of the germline V gene, CDR1 and CDR2 are LGHNA and YSLEER. Reading from cysteine to phenylalanine, the CDR3 counts 14 amino acids. Only CDR3 DNA remains: 42 bases, in frame from the first base. As to this clone: Its specific antigen is unknown. Base qualities are missing; no much larger clone stands one base away.

This TCR came from a woman aged 25-40 years in good health and CMV-seronegative. In this chain, TRBV4-3 is recombined with TRBJ1-3, with no confident D gene call. Sequencing was done on a sample of PBMCs. This receptor has the CDR3 CASSQTPRGNTIYF. The DNA is TGCGCCAGCAGCCAAACCCCTCGGGGAAACACCATATATTTT.